This is a list of T cell receptor beta chains from one sample in a study of cytomegalovirus exposure and HLA in healthy donors. Profiled with immunoSEQ multiplex PCR; TCRdb holds only in-frame clones, not every one. The table lists tens of thousands of clones, 73% of them singletons. The sample was PBMCs. These TCRs come from a man between 45 and 60 years old in good health and CMV-seronegative. CDR3s include the opening cysteine and the closing phenylalanine or tryptophan. Each record gives: V gene, J gene, D gene, clone size, CDR3 protein, CDR3 DNA. D genes are given only for firm matches. Rows may omit the clone size; those that give it use once, few, many or a size class.

V: TRBV5-1
J: TRBJ2-7
D: TRBD1
size: NA
CDR3: CASTLTGGSHEQYF
DNA: TGCGCCAGCACCCTGACAGGGGGCTCCCACGAGCAGTACTTC

V: TRBV30
J: TRBJ2-3
D: TRBD2
size: NA
CDR3: CAWSVLASGGPDRYF
DNA: TGTGCCTGGAGTGTACTGGCTAGCGGGGGGCCGGACCGGTATTTT

V: TRBV30
J: TRBJ1-3
D: TRBD1
size: NA
CDR3: CAWIPRDSRNTIYF
DNA: TGTGCCTGGATCCCTAGGGACAGCAGAAACACCATATATTTT

V: TRBV2
J: TRBJ2-3
D: TRBD2
size: NA
CDR3: CASTQRLAGPTDTQYF
DNA: TGTGCCAGCACCCAGCGGCTAGCGGGGCCCACAGATACGCAGTATTTT

V: TRBV6-1
J: TRBJ1-1
D: NA
size: NA
CDR3: CASRRGRMNTEAFF
DNA: TGTGCCAGCAGAAGGGGCAGGATGAACACTGAAGCTTTCTTT

V: TRBV27
J: TRBJ1-4
D: TRBD1
size: NA
CDR3: CASRFLRQGLREKLFF
DNA: TGTGCCAGCAGATTCCTCCGACAGGGGCTAAGGGAAAAACTGTTTTTT

V: TRBV5-6
J: TRBJ1-6
D: NA
size: few
CDR3: CASSLGAGYSPLHF
DNA: TGTGCCAGCAGCTTGGGGGCCGGATATTCACCCCTCCACTTT

V: TRBV5-4
J: TRBJ1-3
D: NA
size: NA
CDR3: CASSQDQGLSGNTIYF
DNA: TGTGCCAGCAGCCAAGATCAGGGCCTCTCTGGAAACACCATATATTTT

V: TRBV18
J: TRBJ2-7
D: TRBD1
size: NA
CDR3: CASSPSGQGGYEQYF
DNA: TGTGCCAGCTCACCATCAGGACAGGGAGGATACGAGCAGTACTTC

V: TRBV5-1
J: TRBJ2-5
D: NA
size: NA
CDR3: CASSLGAGETQYF
DNA: TGCGCCAGCAGCTTAGGGGCAGGGGAGACCCAGTACTTC

V: TRBV5-1
J: TRBJ1-1
D: TRBD1
size: NA
CDR3: CASSSGQGGEAFF
DNA: TGCGCCAGCAGCTCAGGACAGGGGGGTGAAGCTTTCTTT

V: TRBV28
J: TRBJ1-4
D: NA
size: NA
CDR3: CASSQIHRATNEKLFF
DNA: TGTGCCAGCAGTCAAATTCACAGGGCAACTAATGAAAAACTGTTTTTT

V: TRBV10-3
J: TRBJ2-3
D: TRBD2
size: once
CDR3: CAISERLSGGAPDTQYF
DNA: TGTGCCATCAGTGAGCGACTTAGCGGGGGGGCGCCAGATACGCAGTATTTT

V: TRBV21-1
J: TRBJ1-2
D: NA
size: NA
CDR3: CASTPDRESGYTF
DNA: TGTGCCAGCACCCCGGACAGGGAGAGTGGCTACACCTTC

V: TRBV5-4
J: TRBJ2-1
D: NA
size: NA
CDR3: CASSLPTLPYNEQFF
DNA: TGTGCCAGCAGCTTGCCAACCCTACCGTACAATGAGCAGTTCTTC

V: TRBV4-1
J: TRBJ2-7
D: NA
size: NA
CDR3: CASSRLRTDEQYF
DNA: TGCGCCAGCAGCCGACTCCGGACAGACGAGCAGTACTTC

V: TRBV25-1
J: TRBJ1-1
D: TRBD1
size: NA
CDR3: CASSPGGLTEAFF
DNA: TGTGCCAGCAGTCCAGGGGGTTTGACTGAAGCTTTCTTT

V: TRBV6-1
J: TRBJ1-5
D: TRBD1
size: NA
CDR3: CASSEGQGFRQPQHF
DNA: TGTGCCAGCAGTGAGGGACAGGGGTTTCGTCAGCCCCAGCATTTT

V: TRBV11-2
J: TRBJ2-1
D: NA
size: NA
CDR3: CASSQTRGPENEQFF
DNA: TGTGCCAGCAGCCAAACCAGGGGTCCAGAGAATGAGCAGTTCTTC

V: TRBV7-3
J: TRBJ2-1
D: TRBD2
size: NA
CDR3: CASSSLRGARNEQFF
DNA: TGTGCCAGCAGCTCGCTGCGGGGGGCGAGGAATGAGCAGTTCTTC

V: TRBV6-6
J: TRBJ2-7
D: TRBD2
size: NA
CDR3: CASRGTSREQYF
DNA: TGTGCCAGCAGAGGGACTAGCAGGGAGCAGTACTTC

V: TRBV2
J: TRBJ2-5
D: NA
size: NA
CDR3: CARQAPETQYF
DNA: TGTGCCAGACAGGCACCAGAGACCCAGTACTTC

V: TRBV30
J: TRBJ2-5
D: NA
size: once
CDR3: CAWSVSGGETQYF
DNA: TGTGCCTGGAGTGTAAGTGGAGGGGAGACCCAGTACTTC

V: TRBV2
J: TRBJ1-6
D: TRBD1
size: few
CDR3: CASRPGTGVNSPLHF
DNA: TGTGCCAGCAGGCCCGGGACAGGGGTAAATTCACCCCTCCACTTT

V: TRBV5-1
J: TRBJ2-5
D: NA
size: NA
CDR3: CASSLEQRWEETQYF
DNA: TGCGCCAGCAGCTTGGAACAGAGATGGGAAGAGACCCAGTACTTC

V: TRBV7-9
J: TRBJ1-4
D: TRBD1
size: NA
CDR3: CASSSGTGGGGANEKLFF
DNA: TGTGCCAGCAGTTCCGGGACAGGGGGTGGAGGAGCTAATGAAAAACTGTTTTTT

V: TRBV6-6
J: TRBJ1-2
D: TRBD1
size: NA
CDR3: CASSSVIGGTGGGYTF
DNA: TGTGCCAGCAGCTCCGTAATTGGCGGGACAGGGGGAGGCTACACCTTC

V: TRBV19
J: TRBJ1-5
D: TRBD1
size: NA
CDR3: CASSIGGTGRWNSNQPQHF
DNA: TGTGCCAGTAGTATAGGAGGGACAGGGAGATGGAATAGCAATCAGCCCCAGCATTTT

V: TRBV7-9
J: TRBJ1-1
D: NA
size: NA
CDR3: CSSSLSGTEAFF
DNA: TGTTCCAGCAGTCTCAGCGGTACTGAAGCTTTCTTT

V: TRBV6-5
J: TRBJ1-4
D: TRBD1
size: once
CDR3: CASSSKHPGGREKLFF
DNA: TGTGCCAGCAGTTCCAAACACCCAGGGGGCAGGGAAAAACTGTTTTTT

V: TRBV5-1
J: TRBJ2-7
D: TRBD1
size: few
CDR3: CASNTGTEISYEQYF
DNA: TGCGCCAGCAACACCGGGACAGAGATCTCCTACGAGCAGTACTTC

V: TRBV5-8
J: TRBJ1-2
D: TRBD1
size: NA
CDR3: CASTLPGPGGYGYTF
DNA: TGTGCCAGCACCCTCCCCGGCCCAGGGGGCTATGGCTACACCTTC

V: TRBV7-2
J: TRBJ2-1
D: TRBD2
size: NA
CDR3: CASSPRGLAANGQFF
DNA: TGTGCCAGCAGCCCTAGGGGACTAGCCGCTAATGGGCAGTTCTTC

V: TRBV2
J: TRBJ1-5
D: NA
size: once
CDR3: CASSELQNSNQPQHF
DNA: TGTGCCAGCAGTGAATTACAGAATAGCAATCAGCCCCAGCATTTT

V: TRBV6-1
J: TRBJ2-7
D: TRBD1
size: NA
CDR3: CASSIRDSSSYEQYF
DNA: TGTGCCAGCAGTATACGGGACAGCTCTTCCTACGAGCAGTACTTC

V: TRBV6-5
J: TRBJ2-1
D: NA
size: NA
CDR3: CASSWGQGRGEQFF
DNA: TGTGCCAGCAGTTGGGGTCAGGGTCGAGGCGAGCAGTTCTTC

V: TRBV5-4
J: TRBJ2-5
D: TRBD2
size: once
CDR3: CASSPVARRGGQETQYF
DNA: TGTGCCAGCAGCCCCGTTGCCCGGCGGGGGGGCCAAGAGACCCAGTACTTC

V: TRBV6-6
J: TRBJ1-2
D: NA
size: few
CDR3: CASSYRQGLHGYTF
DNA: TGTGCCAGCAGTTATAGGCAGGGATTGCATGGCTACACCTTC

V: TRBV4-1
J: TRBJ2-5
D: TRBD1
size: NA
CDR3: CASSHPGQGEREQYF
DNA: TGCGCCAGCAGCCATCCGGGACAGGGGGAACGGGAGCAGTACTTC

V: TRBV30
J: TRBJ1-5
D: TRBD1
size: NA
CDR3: CAWSDTGTASQPQHF
DNA: TGTGCCTGGAGTGATACCGGGACAGCTAGTCAGCCCCAGCATTTT

V: TRBV9
J: TRBJ2-5
D: TRBD2
size: NA
CDR3: CASSVATWRGARNRTETQYF
DNA: TGTGCCAGCAGCGTAGCTACGTGGCGGGGGGCCAGGAATCGGACAGAGACCCAGTACTTC

V: TRBV7-7
J: TRBJ2-2
D: NA
size: NA
CDR3: CASSLLGNTGELFF
DNA: TGTGCTAGCAGCTTACTCGGTAACACCGGGGAGCTGTTTTTT

V: TRBV5-1
J: TRBJ1-1
D: NA
size: NA
CDR3: CASSLAGLEMAEAFF
DNA: TGCGCCAGCAGCTTGGCGGGACTTGAAATGGCTGAAGCTTTCTTT

V: TRBV5-5
J: TRBJ1-1
D: TRBD1
size: few
CDR3: CASNRPAGGFTEAFF
DNA: TGTGCCAGCAACCGGCCGGCAGGGGGCTTCACTGAAGCTTTCTTT

V: TRBV6-6
J: TRBJ1-1
D: TRBD1
size: NA
CDR3: CASSSRRQGYPEAFF
DNA: TGTGCCAGCAGTTCCCGCCGACAGGGGTACCCTGAAGCTTTCTTT

V: TRBV19
J: TRBJ2-2
D: NA
size: NA
CDR3: CASSPSYTGELFF
DNA: TGTGCCAGTAGTCCCTCGTATACCGGGGAGCTGTTTTTT

V: TRBV9
J: TRBJ2-1
D: TRBD2
size: NA
CDR3: CASRRGLGASNEQFF
DNA: TGTGCCAGCAGACGTGGACTAGGAGCGAGCAATGAGCAGTTCTTC

V: TRBV27
J: TRBJ1-1
D: TRBD1
size: NA
CDR3: CASSIGTDIEAFF
DNA: TGTGCCAGCAGTATCGGGACAGATATTGAAGCTTTCTTT

V: TRBV5-1
J: TRBJ1-2
D: NA
size: NA
CDR3: CASSLAGTDYGYTF
DNA: TGCGCCAGCAGCTTGGCCGGGACTGACTATGGCTACACCTTC

V: TRBV9
J: TRBJ1-3
D: NA
size: NA
CDR3: CASRGTPGNTIYF
DNA: TGTGCCAGCCGGGGAACCCCTGGAAACACCATATATTTT

V: TRBV5-5
J: TRBJ2-6
D: TRBD1
size: few
CDR3: CASSNLLRDRVVSGANVLTF
DNA: TGTGCCAGCAGCAACCTCCTCCGGGACAGAGTCGTCTCTGGGGCCAACGTCCTGACTTTC